Below are 14 T cell receptor beta chains sequenced from a single sample in a study of control samples from healthy donors and cancer patients. TCRdb keeps only in-frame clones here, not all; method: immunoSEQ multiplex PCR. The sample lists about 120,000 clones; approximately 88% were seen once. What was sequenced was blood. These receptors were taken from a man aged 45-60 years in good health.

The chain recombines TRBV25-1 with TRBJ1-6; TRBD1 matches 7 bases. V lost 8 bases to trimming and J lost 5 bases; unmatched junction nucleotides: 9. In germline, CDR1 is MGHDK, CDR2 SYGVNS. The CDR3 has 15 amino acids. The CDR3 DNA reads as TGTGCCAGCTCCATAGGGGGCAATAATAATTCACCCCTCCACTTT. Protein: CASSIGGNNNSPLHF.

This chain links TRBV7-2 with TRBJ2-7; TRBD1 agrees at 8 bases. The CDR3 runs to 15 residues. Germline trimming cut 5 bases from V and 2 bases from J; bases unmatched to any gene: 8. Germline V CDR1 and CDR2: SGHTA, FQGNSA. DNA of the CDR3: TGTGCCAGCAGCGTAACCCAGGGGGCAGCCTACGAGCAGTACTTC. Translating it yields CASSVTQGAAYEQYF.

V gene TRBV29-1 combines with J gene TRBJ1-1, with D unclear. Germline values: CDR1 SQVTM, CDR2 ANQGSEA. V dropped 4 bases and J dropped 4 bases, with 7 bases sitting between them. This CDR3 is built from 11 residues. This CDR3 reads CSVGGSTEAFF. In nucleotides, the CDR3 is TGCAGCGTTGGTGGATCCACTGAAGCTTTCTTT.

The chain uses TRBV14 and TRBJ2-7; 7 positions agree with TRBD1. CDR1 and CDR2 from the germline V gene are SGHDN and FVKESK. This CDR3 comprises 13 residues. The ends lost 6 bases at V and 2 bases at J; junction bases unmatched: 4. CDR3 DNA: TGTGCCAGCAGGCGACAGGGAGCCTACGAGCAGTACTTC. Translated, it gives CASRRQGAYEQYF.

The chain has TRBV30 and TRBJ1-2; 7 positions match TRBD1. The germline V gene has CDR1 GTSNPN and CDR2 SVGIG (reference sequence). The V gene end was trimmed by 3 bases and the J gene end by 4 bases; junction bases not matched to a gene: 5. The CDR3 has 13 residues. The DNA of the CDR3 is TGTGCCTGGAGGACAGGGCAGTTCTATGGCTACACCTTC. This encodes CAWRTGQFYGYTF.

The rearrangement links TRBV5-1 to TRBJ1-1; D is undetermined. Germline CDR1 is SGHRS and CDR2 is YFSETQ. The CDR3 consists of 18 residues. The V end lost 4 bases, the J end lost 0 bases, and 22 bases lay between the germline ends. The DNA of the CDR3 is TGCGCCAGCAGCCCGAGCCATCACTCGTCTCCATTGAACACTGAAGCTTTCTTT. Translating gives CASSPSHHSSPLNTEAFF.

The chain has TRBV7-8 and TRBJ2-3; 8 nucleotides match TRBD1. The CDR3 is 17 residues long. V lost 4 bases to trimming and J lost 1 base; unmatched junction nucleotides: 10. Per germline, CDR1 SGHVS and CDR2 FQNEAQ. The CDR3 DNA follows: TGTGCCAGCAGCTCCCAACGACAGGGGTATGGCACAGATACGCAGTATTTT. Its protein is CASSSQRQGYGTDTQYF.

The chain couples TRBV6-5 to TRBJ2-7; 8 nucleotides line up with TRBD1. The CDR3 covers 15 residues. Trimming took 2 bases from V and 2 from J; bases not matched to a gene: 5. Germline loops: CDR1 MNHEY, CDR2 SVGAGI. The CDR3 DNA reads TGTGCCAGCAGTTACAGTAGGACAGGGACCTACGAGCAGTACTTC. It is translated as CASSYSRTGTYEQYF.

The rearrangement links TRBV6-5 to TRBJ1-2; 7 bases agree with TRBD1. Per the germline V gene, CDR1 is MNHEY and CDR2 is SVGAGI. The CDR3 sequence is 15 residues long. V shed 2 bases, J shed 5 bases, and the junction held 8 bases outside the gene matches. CDR3 residues: CASSYLRQGTYGYTF. The CDR3 DNA sequence: TGTGCCAGCAGTTACCTCCGACAGGGAACTTATGGCTACACCTTC.

The chain recombines TRBV1 with TRBJ1-2; the D call TRBD1 from the table was never checked on the DNA. TRBV1 is described as a pseudogene. This CDR3 spans 16 amino acids. DNA of the CDR3: TGCACCAGCAGCCAAGATTCAAAGGAGGGGGCGGAGGGCTACACCTTC. Translated: CTSSQDSKEGAEGYTF.

This clone was seen just once. Other DNA sequences in this specimen translate into the identical CDR3. The rearrangement joins TRBV6-2 or TRBV6-3 to TRBJ2-2; no firm D call. Germline V CDR1 and CDR2: MNHEY, SVGEGT. This CDR3 has 14 amino acids. Trimming stripped 2 bases from V and 1 base from J, with 5 bases between. DNA for the CDR3: TGTGCCAGCAGTTACCGAGTGAACACCGGGGAGCTGTTTTTT. It translates to CASSYRVNTGELFF.

The genes are TRBV12-3 or TRBV12-4 and TRBJ1-2; D ambiguous. Trimming cost V 3 bases and J 4 bases, with 6 bases left between them. The CDR3 is 12 amino acids. CDR3: CASSFIPYGYTF. CDR3 in DNA: TGTGCCAGCAGTTTCATCCCCTATGGCTACACCTTC.

The genes are TRBV7-2 and TRBJ2-3; no clear D gene. From germline, CDR1 is SGHTA and CDR2 FQGNSA. V dropped 5 bases and J dropped 4 bases, with 13 bases sitting between them. There are 14 residues in the CDR3. The CDR3 is CASSPHTPPDTQYF. The CDR3, as DNA: TGTGCCAGCAGCCCCCACACCCCTCCAGATACGCAGTATTTT.

The chain recombines TRBV10-3 with TRBJ1-1; 7 positions agree with TRBD1. With 4 bases clipped from V and 6 bases from J, the junction kept 5 bases outside the gene matches. Germline V gives CDR1 ENHRY, CDR2 SYGVKD. The CDR3 is made up of 13 amino acids. In nucleotides, the CDR3 is TGTGCCATCAGTGGACAGGGTAAAGCTGAAGCTTTCTTT. It yields the protein CAISGQGKAEAFF.